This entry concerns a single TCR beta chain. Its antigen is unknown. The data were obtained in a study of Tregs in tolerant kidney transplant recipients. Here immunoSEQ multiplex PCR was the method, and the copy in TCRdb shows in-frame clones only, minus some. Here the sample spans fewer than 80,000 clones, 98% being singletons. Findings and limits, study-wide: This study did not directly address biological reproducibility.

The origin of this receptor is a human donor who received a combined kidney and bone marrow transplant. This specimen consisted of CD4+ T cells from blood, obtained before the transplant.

The CDR3 loop is CAWSMDSRNQPQHF. The CDR3 DNA reads as TGTGCCTGGAGTATGGACAGTCGCAATCAGCCCCAGCATTTT. The J gene is TRBJ1-5, the V gene TRBV30, with D perhaps TRBD1 (6 bases). Germline CDR1 is GTSNPN and CDR2 is SVGIG (reference sequence). Trimming left V 2 bases short and J 2 bases short, with 10 bases between. The CDR3 runs to 14 residues.